This is a list of T cell receptor beta chains from one sample in a study of identical twins. Each CDR3 protein gets one entry after TCRdb re-called the 5' RACE reads with MiXCR. The sample comprises a few hundred thousand distinct CDR3 sequences, 9.6% of which are singletons, and 3% rests with the top ten. The data also belong to a second study, concerning yellow fever vaccine responses in identical twins.

What was sequenced was PBMCs. The source is a woman aged 18-30 years in good health. The CDR3 runs from the conserved cysteine through the conserved F or W. Fields, in order: D gene, clone size, J gene, V gene, CDR3 length, CDR3 protein, CDR3 DNA. The D gene is left open where the match is weak. Clone size is shown for a subset of rows, as once, few, many or a class of expanded clone.

d_gene: TRBD2
abundance: few
j_gene: TRBJ2-7
v_gene: TRBV4-2
len: 16
CDR3aa: CASSPARGGSSYEQYF
CDR3nt: TGTGCCAGCAGCCCCGCAAGGGGCGGGAGCTCCTACGAGCAGTACTTC

d_gene: NA
abundance: many
j_gene: TRBJ1-3
v_gene: TRBV10-3
len: 13
CDR3aa: CAISRDVGNTIYF
CDR3nt: TGTGCCATCAGTAGGGACGTAGGAAACACCATATATTTT

d_gene: TRBD1
abundance: NA
j_gene: TRBJ2-5
v_gene: TRBV5-1
len: 13
CDR3aa: CASRWDSQETQYF
CDR3nt: TGCGCCAGCAGATGGGACAGCCAAGAGACCCAGTACTTC

d_gene: NA
abundance: few
j_gene: TRBJ2-3
v_gene: TRBV24-1
len: 15
CDR3aa: CATSDAYLGGDTQYF
CDR3nt: TGTGCCACCAGTGATGCCTACCTGGGCGGTGATACGCAGTATTTT

d_gene: TRBD2
abundance: many
j_gene: TRBJ2-1
v_gene: TRBV29-1
len: 14
CDR3aa: CSGGAGGPYNEQFF
CDR3nt: TGCAGCGGAGGTGCGGGAGGTCCTTACAATGAGCAGTTCTTC

d_gene: NA
abundance: NA
j_gene: TRBJ2-1
v_gene: TRBV4-1
len: 19
CDR3aa: CASSLQARTSAASYNEQFF
CDR3nt: TGCGCCAGCAGCCTACAAGCTCGGACCTCTGCTGCCTCCTACAATGAGCAGTTCTTC

d_gene: NA
abundance: many
j_gene: TRBJ2-5
v_gene: TRBV6-6
len: 13
CDR3aa: CASRKTNQETQYF
CDR3nt: TGTGCCAGCAGGAAGACGAACCAAGAGACCCAGTACTTC

d_gene: NA
abundance: few
j_gene: TRBJ2-7
v_gene: TRBV4-1
len: 13
CDR3aa: CASSQAPFYEQYF
CDR3nt: TGCGCCAGCAGCCAAGCCCCCTTCTACGAGCAGTACTTC

d_gene: NA
abundance: NA
j_gene: TRBJ2-3
v_gene: TRBV11-3
len: 11
CDR3aa: CASTDGQVQYF
CDR3nt: TGTGCCAGCACCGATGGGCAGGTTCAGTATTTT

d_gene: NA
abundance: few
j_gene: TRBJ2-1
v_gene: TRBV9
len: 14
CDR3aa: CASSVGPSSSEQFF
CDR3nt: TGTGCCAGCAGCGTAGGCCCGTCGTCATCGGAGCAGTTCTTC

d_gene: TRBD1
abundance: few
j_gene: TRBJ2-1
v_gene: TRBV6-1
len: 15
CDR3aa: CASSSDRGGWNEQFF
CDR3nt: TGTGCCAGCAGCAGCGACAGGGGGGGGTGGAATGAGCAGTTCTTC

d_gene: TRBD1
abundance: few
j_gene: TRBJ1-4
v_gene: TRBV7-9
len: 16
CDR3aa: CASSLSGTGGGEKLFF
CDR3nt: TGTGCCAGCAGCTTATCCGGGACAGGGGGAGGAGAAAAACTGTTTTTT

d_gene: TRBD1
abundance: many
j_gene: TRBJ2-1
v_gene: TRBV4-3
len: 18
CDR3aa: CASSHQGGGRGRSVEQFF
CDR3nt: TGCGCCAGCAGCCATCAAGGAGGGGGCAGGGGGCGCTCGGTTGAGCAGTTCTTC

d_gene: NA
abundance: few
j_gene: TRBJ2-1
v_gene: TRBV20-1
len: 13
CDR3aa: CSATAPTYNEQFF
CDR3nt: TGCAGTGCTACGGCGCCAACCTACAATGAGCAGTTCTTC

d_gene: TRBD1
abundance: NA
j_gene: TRBJ2-1
v_gene: TRBV28
len: 16
CDR3aa: CASSNHRGRRGNEQFF
CDR3nt: TGTGCCAGCAGTAACCACAGGGGGCGAAGGGGCAATGAGCAGTTCTTC

d_gene: NA
abundance: NA
j_gene: TRBJ2-7
v_gene: TRBV3-1
len: 15
CDR3aa: CASSQEAGSQSEQYF
CDR3nt: TGTGCCAGCAGCCAAGAGGCCGGGAGTCAGAGCGAGCAGTACTTC

d_gene: TRBD1
abundance: many
j_gene: TRBJ1-3
v_gene: TRBV25-1
len: 17
CDR3aa: CASSEIVGQTSGNTIYF
CDR3nt: TGTGCCAGCAGTGAAATAGTGGGACAGACGTCTGGAAACACCATATATTTT

d_gene: TRBD2
abundance: few
j_gene: TRBJ2-1
v_gene: TRBV3-1
len: 15
CDR3aa: CASSQDGTSYNEQFF
CDR3nt: TGTGCCAGCAGCCAAGACGGGACTAGTTACAATGAGCAGTTCTTC

d_gene: NA
abundance: once
j_gene: TRBJ2-2
v_gene: TRBV6-6
len: 12
CDR3aa: CASLVGAGELFF
CDR3nt: TGTGCCAGCCTTGTCGGCGCCGGGGAGCTGTTTTTT

d_gene: TRBD1
abundance: NA
j_gene: TRBJ2-5
v_gene: TRBV3-1
len: 16
CDR3aa: CASSQGRDRRRETQYF
CDR3nt: TGTGCCAGCAGCCAAGGGAGGGACAGGAGGCGAGAGACCCAGTACTTC

d_gene: TRBD1
abundance: NA
j_gene: TRBJ2-5
v_gene: TRBV20-1
len: 15
CDR3aa: CSANEDRAPQETQYF
CDR3nt: TGCAGTGCTAACGAGGACAGGGCCCCACAAGAGACCCAGTACTTC

d_gene: NA
abundance: many
j_gene: TRBJ1-6
v_gene: TRBV3-1
len: 16
CDR3aa: CASSSTGGYYNSPLHF
CDR3nt: TGTGCCAGCAGCTCGACAGGAGGCTACTATAATTCACCCCTCCACTTT

d_gene: NA
abundance: NA
j_gene: TRBJ2-3
v_gene: TRBV7-9
len: 13
CDR3aa: CASSLRVADTQYF
CDR3nt: TGTGCCAGCAGCTTAAGAGTGGCAGATACGCAGTATTTT

d_gene: NA
abundance: NA
j_gene: TRBJ2-2
v_gene: TRBV10-3
len: 12
CDR3aa: CAISEVAGELFF
CDR3nt: TGTGCCATCAGTGAAGTGGCCGGGGAGCTGTTTTTT

d_gene: NA
abundance: NA
j_gene: TRBJ1-1
v_gene: TRBV3-1
len: 14
CDR3aa: CASSPKTGNTEAFF
CDR3nt: TGTGCCAGCAGCCCCAAGACAGGGAACACTGAAGCTTTCTTT